This T cell receptor (beta chain) appears in the sequencing data of a study of CD8 T cells in ankylosing spondylitis. Study-level results: Disease-linked clones reportedly showed significant enrichment in matched ankylosing spondylitis synovial fluid. Relatively scarce in peripheral blood, disease-linked clones were CD8+. Seemingly distinctive of ankylosing spondylitis blood was a TCR beta motif formed by eight highly homologous variants.

The TCR beta libraries were generated through quantitative 5'-RACE incorporating molecular barcodes. Each CDR3 protein is one row after TCRdb ran MiXCR on the 5' RACE reads. The sample holds 750,000 to 850,000 distinct CDR3 sequences; 12% are singletons and the top ten take 0.51%. This clonotype was seen a few times. Its antigen is unknown. Between the trimmed V and J ends, which lost 1 base and 0 bases, there was a span of 9 bases. Looked up from germline, CDR1 is SGHTA and CDR2 is FQGTGA. The CDR3 is 15 amino acids. The rearrangement uses TRBV7-3 and TRBJ1-1, with TRBD1 as a possible D gene (5 bases). Sequenced sample: blood, either unsorted or a sorted T cell fraction (not recorded which). The source of this sequence is a male donor with ankylosing spondylitis. The CDR3 DNA reads TGTGCCAGCAGCTTAATGGGGGGATTGAACACTGAAGCTTTCTTT. Residues: CASSLMGGLNTEAFF.